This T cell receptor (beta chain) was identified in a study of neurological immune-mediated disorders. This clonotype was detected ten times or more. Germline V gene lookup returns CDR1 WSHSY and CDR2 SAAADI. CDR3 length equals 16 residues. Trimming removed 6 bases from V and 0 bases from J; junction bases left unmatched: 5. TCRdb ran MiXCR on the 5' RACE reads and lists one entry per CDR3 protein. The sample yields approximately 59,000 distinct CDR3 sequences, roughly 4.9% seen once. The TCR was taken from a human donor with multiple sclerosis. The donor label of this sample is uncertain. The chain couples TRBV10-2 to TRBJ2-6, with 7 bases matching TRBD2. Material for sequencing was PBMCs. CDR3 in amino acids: CASSYGGSSGANVLTF. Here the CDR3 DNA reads TGCGCCAGCAGCTACGGGGGGAGCTCTGGGGCCAACGTCCTGACTTTC.